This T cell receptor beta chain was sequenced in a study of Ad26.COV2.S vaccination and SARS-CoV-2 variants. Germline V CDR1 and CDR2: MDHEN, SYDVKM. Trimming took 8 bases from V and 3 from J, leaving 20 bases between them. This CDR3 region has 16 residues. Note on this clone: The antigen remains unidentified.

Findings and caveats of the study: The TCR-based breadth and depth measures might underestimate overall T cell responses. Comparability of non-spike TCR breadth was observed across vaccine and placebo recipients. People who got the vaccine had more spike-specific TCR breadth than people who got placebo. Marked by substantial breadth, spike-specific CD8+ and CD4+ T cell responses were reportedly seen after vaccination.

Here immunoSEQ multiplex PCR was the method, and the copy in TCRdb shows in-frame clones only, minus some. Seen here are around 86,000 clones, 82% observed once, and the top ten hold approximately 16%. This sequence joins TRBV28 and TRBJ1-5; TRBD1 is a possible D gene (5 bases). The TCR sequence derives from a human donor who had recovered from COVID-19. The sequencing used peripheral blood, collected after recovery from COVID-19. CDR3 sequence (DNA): TGTGCCAGCGCCTATATCGTGGGGGGGGTCAATCAGCCCCAGCATTTT. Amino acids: CASAYIVGGVNQPQHF.